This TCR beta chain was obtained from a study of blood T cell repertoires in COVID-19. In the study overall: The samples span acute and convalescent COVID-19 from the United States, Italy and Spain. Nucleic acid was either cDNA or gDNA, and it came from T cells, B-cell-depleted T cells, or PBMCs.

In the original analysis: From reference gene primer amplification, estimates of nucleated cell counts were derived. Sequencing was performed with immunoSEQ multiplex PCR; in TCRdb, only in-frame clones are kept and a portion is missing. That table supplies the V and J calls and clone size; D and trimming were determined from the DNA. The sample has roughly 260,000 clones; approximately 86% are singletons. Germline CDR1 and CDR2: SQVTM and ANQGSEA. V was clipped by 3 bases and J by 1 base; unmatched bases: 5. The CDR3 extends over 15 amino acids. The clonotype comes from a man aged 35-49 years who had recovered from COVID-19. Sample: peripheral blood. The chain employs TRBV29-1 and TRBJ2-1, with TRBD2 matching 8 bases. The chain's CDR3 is CSVEMIAGSYNEQFF. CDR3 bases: TGCAGCGTTGAGATGATAGCGGGATCCTACAATGAGCAGTTCTTC.